The T cell receptor (beta chain) described here comes from a study of T cell repertoires in cytomegalovirus infection. Using its own MiXCR run on the reads, TCRdb lists one record per CDR3 protein. The sample carries about 310,000 distinct CDR3 sequences, 15% to 20% recorded once. This CDR3 has 13 amino acids. The V gene lost 2 bases and the J gene lost 15 bases, with 17 bases spanning the gap. Germline CDR1 and CDR2: SGHTA and FQGNSA. This clonotype showed up many times. This clonotype was sampled from a human donor in good health (CMV status not recorded). Some clones in this sample may be carry-over from other donors' samples. V gene TRBV7-2 combines with J gene TRBJ2-1, with D possibly being TRBD2 (6 bases). What was sequenced was PBMCs. CDR3 sequence reads: CASSLSSGVGGFF. The CDR3 nucleotides read TGTGCCAGCAGCTTATCTTCGGGAGTAGGAGGGTTCTTC.